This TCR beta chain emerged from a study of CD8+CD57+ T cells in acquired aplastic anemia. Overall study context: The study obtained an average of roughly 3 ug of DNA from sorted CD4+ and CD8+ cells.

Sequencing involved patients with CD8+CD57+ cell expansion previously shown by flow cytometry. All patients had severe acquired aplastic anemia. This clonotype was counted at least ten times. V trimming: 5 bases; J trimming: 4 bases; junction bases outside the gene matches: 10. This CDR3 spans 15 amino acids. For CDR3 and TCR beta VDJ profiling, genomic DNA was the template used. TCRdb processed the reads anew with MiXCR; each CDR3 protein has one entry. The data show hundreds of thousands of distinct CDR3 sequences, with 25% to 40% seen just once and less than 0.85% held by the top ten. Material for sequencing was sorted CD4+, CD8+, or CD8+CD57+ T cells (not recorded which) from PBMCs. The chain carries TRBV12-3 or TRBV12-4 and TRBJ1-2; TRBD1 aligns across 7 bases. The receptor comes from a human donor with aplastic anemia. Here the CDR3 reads CASSPKGGTVYGYTF. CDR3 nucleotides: TGTGCCAGCAGTCCAAAAGGGGGGACAGTCTATGGCTACACCTTC.